The 2 T cell receptor beta chains in this list originate from one sample, sequenced in a study of T cells in women clearing cervical HPV infection. Profiling relied on immunoSEQ multiplex PCR, and the TCRdb table lists in-frame clones only, not all of them. The table lists 15,000 to 20,000 clones. Sequences were obtained from blood buffy coat. The receptor set was obtained from a woman aged 18-69 years with a cervical HPV16 infection that either progressed to CIN3+ or cleared (not recorded which).

This chain's CDR3 is CSANSGGGRSPLHF. The CDR3 bases that were read are TGCAGTGCTAACTCCGGGGGGGGCCGCTCACCC. This rearrangement joins TRBV20-1 to TRBJ1-6; a possible D gene is TRBD1 (6 bases). The observed sequence ends 3 residues before the CDR3 terminus, with the missing tail filled in from the germline J gene. The CDR3 loop spans 14 amino acids. Trimming removed 4 bases at V and 10 bases at J, with 17 bases between. Germline lookup yields CDR1 DFQATT and CDR2 SNEGSKA (reference sequence).

A word on this clone: Read sequence stops 3 residues before the CDR3 end, and the germline J gene provides the missing end. This rearrangement joins TRBV30 to TRBJ2-3; maybe TRBD2 (7 bases). Per the germline V gene, CDR1 is GTSNPN and CDR2 is SVGIG (reference sequence). The CDR3 covers 14 residues. The ends were cut back, 0 bases at V and 4 bases at J, with 11 bases in the middle. The CDR3 DNA, read in part, is TGTGCCTGGAGTGTTGGGGGGGGCTCAGATACG. It codes for CAWSVGGGSDT. The CDR3 reads in full as CAWSVGGGSDTQYF.